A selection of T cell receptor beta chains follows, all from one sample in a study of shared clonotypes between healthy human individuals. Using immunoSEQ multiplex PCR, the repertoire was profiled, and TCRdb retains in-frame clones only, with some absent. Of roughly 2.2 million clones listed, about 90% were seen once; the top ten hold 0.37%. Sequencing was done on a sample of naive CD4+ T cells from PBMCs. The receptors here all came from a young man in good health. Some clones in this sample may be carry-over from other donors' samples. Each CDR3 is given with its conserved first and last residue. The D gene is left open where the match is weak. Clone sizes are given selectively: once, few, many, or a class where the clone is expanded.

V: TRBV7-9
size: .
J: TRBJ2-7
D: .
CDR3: CASSLALADYEQYF
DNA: TGTGCCAGCAGCTTAGCCCTAGCAGACTACGAGCAGTACTTC

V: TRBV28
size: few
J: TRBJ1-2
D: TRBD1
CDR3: CACGQVHNYGYTF
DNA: TGTGCGTGCGGACAGGTTCACAACTATGGCTACACCTTC

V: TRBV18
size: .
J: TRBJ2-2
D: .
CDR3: CASSPGEGQRGARTGELFF
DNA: TGTGCCAGCTCACCAGGAGAGGGCCAGAGGGGAGCGAGGACCGGGGAGCTGTTTTTT

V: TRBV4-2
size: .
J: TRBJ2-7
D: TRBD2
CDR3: CASSPRSGLETYEQYF
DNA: TGTGCCAGCAGCCCCCGTTCGGGACTAGAAACCTACGAGCAGTACTTC

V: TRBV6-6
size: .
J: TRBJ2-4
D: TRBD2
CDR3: CASRSGESNIQYF
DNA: TGTGCCAGCAGAAGCGGGGAGTCAAACATTCAGTACTTC

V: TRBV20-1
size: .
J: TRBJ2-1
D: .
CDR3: CSAVRGNEQFF
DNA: TGCAGTGCTGTCCGGGGCAATGAGCAGTTCTTC

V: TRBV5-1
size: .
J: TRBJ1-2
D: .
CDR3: CASSLATENYGYTF
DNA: TGCGCCAGCAGCTTGGCCACGGAAAACTATGGCTACACCTTC

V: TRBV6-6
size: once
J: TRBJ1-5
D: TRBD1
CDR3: CASSAGTAFTPQHF
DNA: TGTGCCAGCAGTGCCGGGACAGCCTTCACGCCCCAGCATTTT

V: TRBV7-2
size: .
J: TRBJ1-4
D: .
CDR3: CASSLIRGEKLFF
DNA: TGTGCCAGCAGCTTAATTCGGGGCGAAAAACTGTTTTTT

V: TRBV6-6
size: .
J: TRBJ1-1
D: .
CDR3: CASSNRQTEAFF
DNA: TGTGCCAGCAGTAACCGCCAAACTGAAGCTTTCTTT

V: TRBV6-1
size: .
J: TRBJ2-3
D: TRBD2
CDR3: CASSEIRLAGVTDTQYF
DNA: TGTGCCAGCAGTGAAATTAGACTAGCGGGAGTAACAGATACGCAGTATTTT

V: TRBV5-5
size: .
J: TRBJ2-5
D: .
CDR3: CASLQTGTEAQYF
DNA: TGTGCCAGTCTACAGACAGGTACCGAGGCCCAGTACTTC

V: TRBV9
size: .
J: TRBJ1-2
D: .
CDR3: CASSSRGGAIGISSYGYTF
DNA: TGTGCCAGCAGCTCCAGAGGGGGGGCTATAGGGATCTCCAGCTATGGCTACACCTTC

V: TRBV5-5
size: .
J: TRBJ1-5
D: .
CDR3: CASSHPGGVNQPQHF
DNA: TGTGCCAGCAGCCATCCCGGCGGGGTCAATCAGCCCCAGCATTTT

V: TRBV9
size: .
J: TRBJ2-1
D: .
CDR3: CASSVNSGYNEQFF
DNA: TGTGCCAGCAGCGTAAATAGCGGCTACAATGAGCAGTTCTTC

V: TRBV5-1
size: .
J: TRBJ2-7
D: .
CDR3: CASSLRVETEQYF
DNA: TGCGCCAGCAGCTTGCGAGTCGAGACCGAGCAGTACTTC

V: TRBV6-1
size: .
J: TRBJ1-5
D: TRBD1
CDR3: CASGDRASNQPQHF
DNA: TGTGCCAGCGGTGACAGGGCTAGCAATCAGCCCCAGCATTTT

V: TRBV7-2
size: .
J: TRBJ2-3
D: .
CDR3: CASSLSHVAEASTDTQYF
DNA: TGTGCCAGCAGCTTAAGCCACGTGGCGGAAGCTAGCACAGATACGCAGTATTTT

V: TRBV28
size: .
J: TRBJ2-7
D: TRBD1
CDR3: CASSSPRQGTYEQYF
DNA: TGTGCCAGCAGTTCTCCAAGACAGGGGACCTACGAGCAGTACTTC

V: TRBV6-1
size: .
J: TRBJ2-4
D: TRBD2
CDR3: CASSGSLAGGIQYF
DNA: TGTGCCAGCAGTGGGTCCCTTGCGGGAGGTATTCAGTACTTC

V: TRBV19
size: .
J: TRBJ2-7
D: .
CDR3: CASSATGTYLYEQYF
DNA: TGTGCCAGTAGTGCCACCGGGACATACCTCTACGAGCAGTACTTC

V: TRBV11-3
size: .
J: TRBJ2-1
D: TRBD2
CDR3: CASSSRLAENYNEQFF
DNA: TGTGCCAGCAGCTCTCGCCTAGCGGAGAACTACAATGAGCAGTTCTTC

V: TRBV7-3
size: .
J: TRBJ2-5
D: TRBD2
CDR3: CASSLTWSGGQETQYF
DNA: TGTGCCAGCAGCTTAACGTGGTCGGGGGGCCAAGAGACCCAGTACTTC

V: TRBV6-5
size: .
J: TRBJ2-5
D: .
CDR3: CASSYRPGVETQYF
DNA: TGTGCCAGCAGTTACCGCCCCGGGGTAGAGACCCAGTACTTC

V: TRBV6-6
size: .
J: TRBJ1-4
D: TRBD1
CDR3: CASSYPDRAREKLFF
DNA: TGTGCCAGCAGTTACCCGGACAGGGCTCGGGAAAAACTGTTTTTT

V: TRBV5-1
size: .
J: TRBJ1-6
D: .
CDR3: CASSRRSPNSPLHF
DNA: TGCGCCAGCAGCCGCCGGTCCCCCAATTCACCCCTCCACTTT

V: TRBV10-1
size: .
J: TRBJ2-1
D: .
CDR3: CATNDGAGAGEQFF
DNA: TGCGCCACTAACGATGGGGCCGGGGCAGGTGAGCAGTTCTTC

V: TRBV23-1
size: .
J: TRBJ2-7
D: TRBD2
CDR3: CASIPVELLAGGGNEQYF
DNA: TGCGCCAGCATCCCAGTGGAATTATTAGCGGGAGGCGGAAACGAGCAGTACTTC

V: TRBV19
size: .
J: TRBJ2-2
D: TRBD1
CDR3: CASSRTGATGELFF
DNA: TGTGCCAGTAGTCGGACAGGGGCAACCGGGGAGCTGTTTTTT

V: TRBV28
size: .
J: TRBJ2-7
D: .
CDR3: CASLPPKGGAPYEQYF
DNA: TGTGCCAGCCTCCCCCCCAAGGGGGGGGCCCCCTACGAGCAGTACTTC

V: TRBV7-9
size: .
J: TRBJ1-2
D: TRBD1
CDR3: CASSPSPGQVTEGYTF
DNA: TGTGCCAGCAGCCCCTCCCCGGGACAGGTGACAGAGGGCTACACCTTC

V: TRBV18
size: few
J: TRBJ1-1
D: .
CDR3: CASSQGGLGNTEAFF
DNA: TGTGCCAGCTCGCAAGGTGGACTGGGGAACACTGAAGCTTTCTTT

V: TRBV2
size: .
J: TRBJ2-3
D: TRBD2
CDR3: CASSQTSGRSTQYF
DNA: TGTGCCAGCAGTCAGACTAGCGGGAGATCTACGCAGTATTTT

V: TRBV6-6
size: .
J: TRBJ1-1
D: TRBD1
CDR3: CASSYGDRGTEAFF
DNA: TGTGCCAGCAGTTACGGGGACAGGGGGACTGAAGCTTTCTTT

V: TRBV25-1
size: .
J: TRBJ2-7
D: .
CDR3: CASSDIDYEQYF
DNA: TGTGCCAGCAGTGATATTGATTACGAGCAGTACTTC

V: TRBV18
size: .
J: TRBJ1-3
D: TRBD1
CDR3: CASSPGTGSGNTIYF
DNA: TGTGCCAGCTCACCAGGGACAGGCTCTGGAAACACCATATATTTT

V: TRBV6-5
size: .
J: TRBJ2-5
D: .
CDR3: CASSPRRHTQETQYF
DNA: TGTGCCAGCAGCCCCCGGCGCCACACCCAAGAGACCCAGTACTTC

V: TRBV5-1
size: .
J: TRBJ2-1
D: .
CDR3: CASSLIVGSLGNEQFF
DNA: TGCGCCAGCAGCCTCATTGTCGGGAGCTTGGGGAATGAGCAGTTCTTC

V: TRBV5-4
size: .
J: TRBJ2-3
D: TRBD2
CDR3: CASSLRGRATDTQYF
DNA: TGTGCCAGCAGCTTGCGGGGGAGGGCGACAGATACGCAGTATTTT

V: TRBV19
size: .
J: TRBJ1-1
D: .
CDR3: CASSTPGQYAFF
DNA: TGTGCCAGTAGTACCCCGGGGCAGTATGCTTTCTTT

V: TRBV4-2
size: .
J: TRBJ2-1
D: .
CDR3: CATEGDEQFF
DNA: TGTGCCACTGAAGGTGATGAGCAGTTCTTC

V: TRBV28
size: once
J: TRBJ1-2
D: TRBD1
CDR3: CASRTGGSYGYTF
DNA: TGTGCCAGCAGGACAGGGGGCAGCTATGGCTACACCTTC

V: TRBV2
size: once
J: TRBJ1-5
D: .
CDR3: CASSPHAQPQHF
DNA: TGTGCCAGCAGTCCCCACGCGCAGCCCCAGCATTTT

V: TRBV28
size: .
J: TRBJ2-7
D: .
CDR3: CASSPSGLTKWEYF
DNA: TGTGCCAGCAGTCCTTCGGGCCTCACCAAGTGGGAGTACTTC

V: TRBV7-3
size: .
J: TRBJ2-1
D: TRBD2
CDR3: CASSLQWGGSYNEQFF
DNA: TGTGCCAGCAGCCTCCAATGGGGGGGTTCCTACAATGAGCAGTTCTTC

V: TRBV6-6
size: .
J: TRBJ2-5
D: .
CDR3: CASSLGMGLETQYF
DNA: TGTGCCAGCTCCCTCGGCATGGGTTTGGAGACCCAGTACTTC

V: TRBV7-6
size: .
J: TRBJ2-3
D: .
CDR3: CASTFPGHSTDTQYF
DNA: TGTGCCAGCACTTTCCCGGGACACAGCACAGATACGCAGTATTTT

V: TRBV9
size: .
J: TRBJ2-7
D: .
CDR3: CASSPRIGSYEQYF
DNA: TGTGCCAGCAGCCCCCGTATCGGCAGCTACGAGCAGTACTTC

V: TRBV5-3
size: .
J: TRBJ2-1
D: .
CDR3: CARSPENSQFF
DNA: TGTGCCAGAAGCCCCGAAAATTCGCAGTTCTTC

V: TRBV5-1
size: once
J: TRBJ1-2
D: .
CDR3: CASSLGRDGYTF
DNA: TGCGCCAGCAGCTTGGGGAGGGACGGCTACACCTTC

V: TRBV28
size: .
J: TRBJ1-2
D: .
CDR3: CASRIESGYTF
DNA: TGTGCCAGCAGGATCGAATCTGGCTACACCTTC

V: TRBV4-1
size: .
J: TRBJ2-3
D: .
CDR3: CASSTPAGRQPDTQYF
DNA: TGCGCCAGCAGCACCCCGGCGGGGAGGCAGCCAGATACGCAGTATTTT